This T cell receptor (beta chain) was profiled in a study of T cells after yellow fever vaccination. TCRdb redid the calling of the 5' RACE reads with MiXCR, one entry per CDR3 protein. Here the sample spans hundreds of thousands of distinct CDR3 sequences, 18% being singletons. Only a few counts were recorded for this clonotype. Germline-derived CDR1 and CDR2 are DFQATT and SNEGSKA (reference sequence). The length of the CDR3 is 11 residues. V dropped 5 bases and J dropped 6; count of bases not matched to a gene: 3. The genes are TRBV20-1 and TRBJ2-7, with TRBD2 matching 8 bases. The sequencing used PBMCs, collected before the yellow fever booster vaccination. This sequence originates from a man aged 18 to 29 who received the YFV17D yellow fever vaccine. DNA for the CDR3: TGCAGTGCTGCTACTAGCGGCGAGCAGTACGTC. It encodes CSAATSGEQYV.